Following are 10 T cell receptor beta chains from one sample sequenced in a study of regulatory T cells in long-lasting Graves disease. The authors built TCR beta libraries using iRepertoire HTBI primers and Arm-PCR of CDR3 regions. TCRdb re-called the multiplex PCR reads with MiXCR, one entry per CDR3 protein. The sample lists about 620,000 distinct CDR3 sequences, less than 20% occurring once. The time point: newly diagnosed GD, antithyroid drugs for less than 3 months. The TCR library was prepared using RNA isolated from PBMCs. This same sample was also part of a study on T cells in Graves' hyperthyroidism and ophthalmopathy.

The specimen comprised peripheral blood mononuclear cells (PBMCs), sampled at new diagnosis, from a patient treated with antithyroid drugs. These receptors originate from a woman aged 25 to 45 with Graves disease.

There are many counts of this clonotype. This chain uses TRBV6-2 or TRBV6-3 with TRBJ2-6; 8 bases are shared with TRBD1. The CDR3 is 15 residues long. J gave up 4 bases and V 7 bases, and 6 bases lay outside the gene matches. Germline CDR1 MNHEY, CDR2 SVGEGT. CDR3 in DNA: TGTGCCAGCAAGCTGGACAGGGCGGGGGCCAACGTCCTGACTTTC. Translation gives CASKLDRAGANVLTF.

This clonotype was counted only a few times. This rearrangement joins TRBV27 to TRBJ2-1; 10 bases line up with TRBD1. With V trimmed by 6 bases and J by 3 bases, 5 bases remained unmatched. This CDR3 is built from 15 residues. CDR1 and CDR2 (germline): MNHEY, SMNVEV (reference sequence). The CDR3 nucleotides are TGTGCCAGCAGGATAGGGACAGGGGACTACAATGAGCAGTTCTTC. Translation gives CASRIGTGDYNEQFF.

V gene TRBV27 combines with J gene TRBJ2-2; the D gene could be TRBD1 or TRBD2 (5 bases each). This CDR3 has 12 residues. V was shortened by 6 bases and J by 5 bases, with 7 bases between the two germline ends. The germline V gene has CDR1 MNHEY and CDR2 SMNVEV (reference sequence). The CDR3 loop reads CASRGETGELFF. In nucleotides, the CDR3 is TGTGCCAGCAGAGGGGAGACCGGGGAGCTGTTTTTT.

V usage is TRBV9 and J usage is TRBJ1-6; TRBD1 aligns across 9 bases. The germline gives CDR1 SGDLS, CDR2 YYNGEE. Losses at the gene ends were 4 bases for V and 6 bases for J; bases not matched to a gene: 5. The CDR3 contains 15 residues. CDR3 loop: CASSSGQGLNSPLHF. In DNA, the CDR3 is TGTGCCAGCAGCTCGGGACAGGGTCTTAATTCACCCCTCCACTTT.

This clonotype was counted at least ten times. The chain joins TRBV12-3 or TRBV12-4 to TRBJ1-5, with a weak D call TRBD1 (5 bases). Trimming shortened V by 1 base and J by 7 bases, and 11 bases separated the two germline ends. This CDR3 spans 14 amino acids. The CDR3 here is CASSLERGKQPQHF. The CDR3 DNA follows: TGTGCCAGCAGTTTAGAAAGGGGAAAACAGCCCCAGCATTTT.

Many counts were recorded for this clonotype. The chain uses TRBV11-2 and TRBJ2-7, with D maybe TRBD2 (5 bases). The V gene's germline CDR1 is SGHAT and CDR2 FQNNGV. CDR3 length: 16 amino acids. Trimming pared 1 base from V and 3 bases from J, leaving 16 bases between. CDR3: CASSLVLAGDLYEQYF. CDR3 nucleotide sequence: TGTGCCAGCAGCTTAGTGCTTGCGGGTGATCTCTACGAGCAGTACTTC.

This clonotype showed up many times. The chain links TRBV7-9 to TRBJ2-7; the match to TRBD2 covers 7 bases. The CDR3 length is 15 residues. CDR1 is SEHNR and CDR2 is FQNEAQ in the germline V gene (reference sequence). V lost 0 bases to trimming and J lost 0 bases; unmatched junction nucleotides: 2. The CDR3 loop reads CASSLAGGSSYEQYF. The DNA of the CDR3 is TGTGCCAGCAGCTTAGCGGGCGGGAGCTCCTACGAGCAGTACTTC.

This clonotype was seen at least ten times. The V gene is TRBV5-6, the J gene TRBJ2-2; TRBD1 might be the D (5 bases). V lost 1 base, J lost 5 bases, and 6 bases lay in between. This CDR3 is built from 13 residues. Germline assignment: CDR1 SGHDT and CDR2 YYEEEE. Written as DNA, the CDR3 is TGTGCCAGCAGCTTGAGACAGACCGGGGAGCTGTTTTTT. This encodes CASSLRQTGELFF.

In regard to this clonotype: A much larger clone lies one base from this, so it may be a read error. The chain couples TRBV12-3 or TRBV12-4 to TRBJ1-2; unclear D gene. This CDR3 is 13 amino acids long. Here the CDR3 DNA reads TGTGCCAGCAGTACCGCAGCTAACTATGGCCACACCTTC. Its protein product is CASSTAANYGHTF.

This clonotype was recorded at least ten times. V is TRBV27 and J is TRBJ2-7, with 12 bases identical to TRBD2. The CDR3 totals 15 residues. Unmatched junction bases numbered 14, after V lost 10 bases and J lost 7 bases. The germline CDR1 and CDR2 sequences are MNHEY and SMNVEV (reference sequence). The CDR3 is CATLQLAGGSWEQYF. The CDR3 DNA is TGTGCCACCCTCCAACTAGCGGGGGGTTCTTGGGAGCAGTACTTC.